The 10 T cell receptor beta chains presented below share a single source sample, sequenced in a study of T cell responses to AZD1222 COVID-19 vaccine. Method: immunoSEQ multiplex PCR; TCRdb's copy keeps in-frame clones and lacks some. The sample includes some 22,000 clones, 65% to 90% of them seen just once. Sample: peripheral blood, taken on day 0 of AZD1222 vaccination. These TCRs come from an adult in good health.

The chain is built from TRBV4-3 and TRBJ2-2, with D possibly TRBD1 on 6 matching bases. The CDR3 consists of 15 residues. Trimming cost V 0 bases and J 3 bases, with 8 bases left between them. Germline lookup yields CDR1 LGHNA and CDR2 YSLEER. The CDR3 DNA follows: TGCGCCAGCAGCCAAGAGGACAGCGACACCGGGGAGCTGTTTTTT. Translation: CASSQEDSDTGELFF.

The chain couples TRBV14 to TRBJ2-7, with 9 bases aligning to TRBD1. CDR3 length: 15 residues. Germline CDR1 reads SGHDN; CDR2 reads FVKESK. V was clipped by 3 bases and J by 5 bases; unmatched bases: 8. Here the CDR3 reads CASSHPRDRVNEQYF. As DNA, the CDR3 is TGTGCCAGCAGCCACCCGCGGGACAGGGTCAACGAGCAGTACTTC.

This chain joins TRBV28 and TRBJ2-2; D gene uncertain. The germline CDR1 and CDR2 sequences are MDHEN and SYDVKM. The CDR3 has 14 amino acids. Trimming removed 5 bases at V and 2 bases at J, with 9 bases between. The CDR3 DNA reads TGTGCCAGCAGTCGCGAAGATAACACCGGGGAGCTGTTTTTT. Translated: CASSREDNTGELFF.

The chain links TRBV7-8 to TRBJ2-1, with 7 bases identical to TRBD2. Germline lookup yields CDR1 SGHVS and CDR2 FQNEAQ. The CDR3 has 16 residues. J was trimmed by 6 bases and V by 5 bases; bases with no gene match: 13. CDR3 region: CASSPAGGSQGNEQFF. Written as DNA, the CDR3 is TGTGCCAGCAGCCCCGCTGGCGGGAGTCAGGGCAATGAGCAGTTCTTC.

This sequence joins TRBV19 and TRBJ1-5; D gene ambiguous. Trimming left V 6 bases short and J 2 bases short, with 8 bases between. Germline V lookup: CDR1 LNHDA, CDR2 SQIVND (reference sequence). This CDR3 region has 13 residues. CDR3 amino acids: CASSPSGNQPQHF. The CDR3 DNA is TGTGCCAGTAGCCCGTCTGGCAATCAGCCCCAGCATTTT.

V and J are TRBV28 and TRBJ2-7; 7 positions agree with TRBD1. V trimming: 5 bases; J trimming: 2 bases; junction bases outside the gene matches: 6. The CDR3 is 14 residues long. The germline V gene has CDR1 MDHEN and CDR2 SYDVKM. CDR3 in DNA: TGTGCCAGCAGTACCACGGACAGGACCTACGAGCAGTACTTC. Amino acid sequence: CASSTTDRTYEQYF.

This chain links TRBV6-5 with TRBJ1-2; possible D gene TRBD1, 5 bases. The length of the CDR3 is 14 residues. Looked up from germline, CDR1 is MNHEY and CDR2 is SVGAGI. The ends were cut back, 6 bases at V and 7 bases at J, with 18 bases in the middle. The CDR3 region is CASSQGESLSGYTF. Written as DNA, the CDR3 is TGTGCCAGCAGCCAAGGGGAGTCGTTGAGTGGCTACACCTTC.

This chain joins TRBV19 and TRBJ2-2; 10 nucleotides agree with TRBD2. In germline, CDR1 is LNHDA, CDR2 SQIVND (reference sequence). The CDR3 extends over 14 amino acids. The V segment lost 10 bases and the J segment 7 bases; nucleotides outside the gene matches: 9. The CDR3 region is CATRLAGANGELFF. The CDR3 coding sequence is TGTGCCACTCGTCTAGCGGGAGCGAACGGGGAGCTGTTTTTT.

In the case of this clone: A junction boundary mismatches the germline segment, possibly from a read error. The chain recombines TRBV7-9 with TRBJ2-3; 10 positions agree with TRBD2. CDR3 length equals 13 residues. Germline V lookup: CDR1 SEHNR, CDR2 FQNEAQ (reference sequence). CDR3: CASSLAGVDTQYF. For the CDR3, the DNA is TGTGCCAGCAGCCTAGCGGGAGTGGATACGCAGTATTTT.

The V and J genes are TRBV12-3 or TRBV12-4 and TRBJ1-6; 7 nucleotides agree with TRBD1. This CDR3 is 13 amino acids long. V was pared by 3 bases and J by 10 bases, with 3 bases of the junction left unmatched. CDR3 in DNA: TGTGCCAGCAGTTTGACAGGGATGTCACCCCTCCACTTT. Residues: CASSLTGMSPLHF.